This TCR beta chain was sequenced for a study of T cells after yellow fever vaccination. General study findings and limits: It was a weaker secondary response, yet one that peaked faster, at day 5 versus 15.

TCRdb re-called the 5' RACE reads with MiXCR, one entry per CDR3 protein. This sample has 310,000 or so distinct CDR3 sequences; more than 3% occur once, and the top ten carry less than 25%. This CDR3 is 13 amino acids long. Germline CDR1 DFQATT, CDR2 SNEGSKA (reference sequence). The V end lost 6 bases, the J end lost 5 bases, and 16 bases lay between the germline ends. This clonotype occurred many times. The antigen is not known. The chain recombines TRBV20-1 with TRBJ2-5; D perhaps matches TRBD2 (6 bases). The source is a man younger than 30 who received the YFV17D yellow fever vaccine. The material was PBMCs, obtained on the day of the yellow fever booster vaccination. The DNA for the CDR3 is TGCAGTGCCCCCCTCTGGAGCGGGGAGACCCAGTACTTC. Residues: CSAPLWSGETQYF.